The rows below give T cell receptor beta chains drawn from one sample of a study of sequential checkpoint blockade in melanoma. Here immunoSEQ multiplex PCR was the method, and the copy in TCRdb shows in-frame clones only, minus some. Of just under 5,500 clones in the sample, around 53% were seen once. The sequencing used CD8+ T cells sorted from blood (inferred from file names), collected from a patient given nivolumab and ipilimumab in sequence. Receptor source: a human donor with melanoma. Both conserved end residues are part of each CDR3. D genes are given only for firm matches. Not all rows give a size; the values are once, few, many and, for expanded clones, a class.

>-|TRBD1|TRBJ2-7|TRBV5-4
CASSLGQGGEQYF
TGTGCCAGCAGCTTAGGACAGGGAGGCGAGCAGTACTTC
>-|TRBD1|TRBJ1-3|TRBV29-1
CSVEGTGPGNTIYF
TGCAGCGTTGAAGGGACAGGGCCTGGAAACACCATATATTTT
>-|-|TRBJ1-1|TRBV5-4
CASSLGGLNTEAFF
TGTGCCAGCAGCTTGGGGGGCTTGAACACTGAAGCTTTCTTT
>-|-|TRBJ2-2|TRBV10-3
CAISGTDTGELFF
TGTGCCATCAGTGGGACAGATACCGGGGAGCTGTTTTTT
>-|-|TRBJ1-6|TRBV4-3
CASSQDYREGSPLHF
TGCGCCAGCAGCCAAGACTACAGGGAGGGCTCACCCCTCCACTTT
>-|-|TRBJ2-7|TRBV5-1
CASSLVVTGYEQYF
TGCGCCAGCAGCTTGGTGGTCACAGGGTACGAGCAGTACTTC
>-|-|TRBJ2-1|TRBV5-6
CASWGRSYNEQFF
TGTGCCAGCTGGGGCAGGTCCTACAATGAGCAGTTCTTC
>-|-|TRBJ2-7|TRBV5-5
CASSFAGASSYEQYF
TGTGCCAGCAGCTTCGCGGGGGCCAGCTCCTACGAGCAGTACTTC
>-|TRBD1|TRBJ2-6|TRBV9
CASSDEGGQGVYGANVLTF
TGTGCCAGCAGCGATGAGGGGGGACAGGGAGTTTATGGGGCCAACGTCCTGACTTTC
>-|-|TRBJ2-7|TRBV28
CASKGFSYEQYF
TGTGCCAGCAAGGGGTTCTCCTACGAGCAGTACTTC
>once|-|TRBJ1-5|TRBV6-1
CASSLNRGFNQPQHF
TGTGCCAGCAGTCTAAATAGGGGATTCAATCAGCCCCAGCATTTT
>-|TRBD1|TRBJ1-2|TRBV7-8
CASSLVGRDRYNYGYTF
TGTGCCAGCAGCTTAGTCGGCCGGGACAGATATAACTATGGCTACACCTTC
>-|-|TRBJ1-1|TRBV11-2
CASSWEATTEAFF
TGTGCCAGCAGCTGGGAGGCGACCACTGAAGCTTTCTTT
>-|TRBD1|TRBJ1-3|TRBV5-5
CASSLGQGAAGNTIYF
TGTGCCAGCAGCTTGGGACAGGGGGCAGCTGGAAACACCATATATTTT
>-|TRBD1|TRBJ1-2|TRBV28
CASSPAGQVIYGYTF
TGTGCCAGCAGTCCCGCGGGACAGGTGATCTATGGCTACACCTTC
>-|-|TRBJ2-6|TRBV7-9
CASIGGGGANVLTF
TGTGCCAGCATCGGAGGAGGTGGGGCCAACGTCCTGACTTTC
>-|TRBD1|TRBJ1-1|TRBV28
CASSPQGARGTEAFF
TGTGCCAGCAGCCCCCAGGGGGCTCGGGGCACTGAAGCTTTCTTT
>once|TRBD2|TRBJ2-7|TRBV9
CASSASGGAYEQYF
TGTGCCAGCAGCGCCAGCGGGGGGGCCTACGAGCAGTACTTC
>-|TRBD1|TRBJ1-4|TRBV7-9
CASSSTQRQGLEKLFF
TGTGCCAGCAGCTCGACGCAGAGACAGGGGCTTGAAAAACTGTTTTTT
>-|TRBD1|TRBJ2-1|TRBV11-3
CASSLVFGTGGSYNEQFF
TGTGCCAGCAGCTTAGTCTTCGGGACAGGAGGGTCCTACAATGAGCAGTTCTTC
>-|-|TRBJ2-7|TRBV4-3
CASSQAQRAYEQYF
TGCGCCAGCAGCCAAGCTCAGAGGGCCTACGAGCAGTACTTC
>-|-|TRBJ1-1|TRBV28
CASSHQGSEAFF
TGTGCCAGCAGTCATCAGGGATCTGAAGCTTTCTTT
>few|-|TRBJ1-1|TRBV6-4
CASILGRGGAFF
TGTGCCAGCATCCTCGGTCGGGGAGGGGCTTTCTTT
>once|-|TRBJ2-7|TRBV7-9
CASSATPLGQNYEQYF
TGTGCCAGCAGCGCCACCCCTTTAGGACAGAACTACGAGCAGTACTTC
>-|TRBD1|TRBJ2-1|TRBV27
CASSLSTGGFSEQFF
TGTGCCAGCAGTTTATCGACAGGGGGCTTCAGTGAGCAGTTCTTC
>-|TRBD2|TRBJ2-3|TRBV28
CASAPGPTSGGWDTDTQYF
TGTGCCAGCGCCCCAGGCCCCACTAGCGGGGGGTGGGATACAGATACGCAGTATTTT